A single T cell receptor beta chain is shown here with its context. Its antigen is not identified. Assay: immunoSEQ multiplex PCR; the TCRdb copy retains only in-frame clones and omits some. Here the sample spans 250,000 to 350,000 clones, 65% to 85% being singletons. This entry is derived from a study of cytotoxic CD8 clonotypes in ibrutinib-treated CLL. General observations from the study: Researchers report that baseline clonality outpaced age-matched healthy donors and tracked circulating CD8+ T-cell counts.

Germline V gene sequence: CDR1 SGHRS, CDR2 YFSETQ. CDR3 length: 15 residues. The junction had 2 bases not matched to a gene; V was cut back by 1 base and J by 0 bases. The origin of this receptor is a human donor with chronic lymphocytic leukemia. The material was PBMCs, obtained at disease progression, from a patient treated with ibrutinib. The chain is built from TRBV5-1 and TRBJ2-7; 9 bases fit TRBD1. CDR3 DNA sequence: TGCGCCAGCAGCTTGAAGGGACAGGGCTCCTACGAGCAGTACTTC. As protein: CASSLKGQGSYEQYF.